This TCR beta chain was identified in a study of blood T cell repertoires in COVID-19. Methods used by the authors: Estimation of nucleated cell counts relied on the amplification of reference gene primers. TCRdb keeps only in-frame clones here, not all; method: immunoSEQ multiplex PCR. The V and J calls and clone size were taken over from that table, and D and trimming were inferred from the DNA. The data show approximately 250,000 clones, around nine tenths seen once. Sequenced: peripheral blood. This receptor was obtained from a woman aged 60 to 75 who had recovered from COVID-19.

The CDR3 loop is CASSPRGGAKGNTEAFF. The CDR3 DNA is TGTGCCAGCTCCCCGAGGGGGGGCGCCAAGGGAAACACTGAAGCTTTCTTT. The chain employs TRBV5-4 and TRBJ1-1, with a possible D match to TRBD1 (6 bases). The CDR3 has 17 residues. The V end was cut by 7 bases, the J end by 2 bases, with 24 bases between. From germline, CDR1 is SGHNT and CDR2 YYREEE (reference sequence).